These 8 T cell receptor beta chains originate from one sample sequenced in a study of shared clonotypes between healthy human individuals. Produced via immunoSEQ multiplex PCR; TCRdb's table is partial and in-frame only. The repertoire holds some 2.3 million clones, with more than 85% as singletons. The sample consisted of naive CD4+ T cells from PBMCs. As to subset: CD45RA+ positively selected. Receptors were obtained from a man younger than 35 in good health. Some clones in this sample may be carry-over from other donors' samples.

This clone was seen once. The chain recombines TRBV5-1 with TRBJ1-1; a weak D match, TRBD1 (6 bases). Trimming shortened V by 0 bases and J by 0 bases, and 12 bases separated the two germline ends. This CDR3 has 16 amino acids. Germline V lookup: CDR1 SGHRS, CDR2 YFSETQ. CDR3 amino acids: CASSLGGPFMNTEAFF. DNA for the CDR3: TGCGCCAGCAGCTTGGGGGGGCCTTTTATGAACACTGAAGCTTTCTTT.

The chain uses TRBV5-1 and TRBJ2-1; D assignment may be TRBD1 or TRBD2 (6 bases each). V lost 0 bases and J lost 15, with 10 bases in between. The CDR3 is made up of 11 amino acids. Germline V gene sequence: CDR1 SGHRS, CDR2 YFSETQ. CDR3 region: CASSLEGGRFF. CDR3 DNA: TGCGCCAGCAGCTTGGAAGGGGGGCGGTTCTTC.

The J gene is TRBJ2-5, the V gene TRBV4-1, with D perhaps TRBD1 (6 bases). Germline CDR1 is MGHRA and CDR2 is YSYEKL. CDR3 length: 14 amino acids. V shed 1 base and J shed 3 bases, with 9 bases lying between them. CDR3 sequence (DNA): TGCGCCAGCAGCCAAGTTGAGGGGGAAGAGACCCAGTACTTC. Translated, it gives CASSQVEGEETQYF.

The chain uses TRBV18 and TRBJ2-1; D might be TRBD2 (5 bases). The CDR3 is 14 amino acids. From germline, CDR1 is KGHSH and CDR2 LQKENI. V dropped 6 bases and J dropped 0 bases, with 9 bases sitting between them. The CDR3 DNA follows: TGTGCCAGCTCGCTAGGGAGCTCCTACAATGAGCAGTTCTTC. Translation: CASSLGSSYNEQFF.

This chain links TRBV5-1 with TRBJ2-1; TRBD1 matches at 8 bases. Germline CDR1 is SGHRS and CDR2 is YFSETQ. The CDR3 loop spans 15 amino acids. V dropped 4 bases and J dropped 3; count of bases not matched to a gene: 6. In nucleotides, the CDR3 is TGCGCCAGCAGCCTGACAGGGGTCGACTACAATGAGCAGTTCTTC. Its protein is CASSLTGVDYNEQFF.

The chain links TRBV5-1 to TRBJ1-2; 8 bases fit TRBD1. The V gene's germline CDR1 is SGHRS and CDR2 YFSETQ. The CDR3 length is 15 residues. V lost 4 bases to trimming and J lost 2 bases; unmatched junction nucleotides: 7. CDR3 nucleotides: TGCGCCAGCAGCCGCGGACAGGGCCTGAACTATGGCTACACCTTC. As protein: CASSRGQGLNYGYTF. Filled out from reference TRBV5-1 and TRBJ1-2, the complete variable domain reads KAGVTQTPRYLIKTRGQQVTLSCSPISGHRSVSWYQQTPGQGLQFLFEYFSETQRNKGNFPGRFSGRQFSNSRSEMNVSTLELGDSALYLCASSRGQGLNYGYTFGSGTRLTVV.

The chain combines TRBV28 with TRBJ1-4; possible D gene TRBD1, 6 bases. The CDR3 extends over 15 amino acids. Deletions cut 4 bases from V and 6 bases from J, with 15 bases between. CDR1 and CDR2 (germline): MDHEN, SYDVKM. Here the CDR3 DNA reads TGTGCCAGCAGTTCTGGGGGGGCCGGCGATGAAAAACTGTTTTTT. Its protein is CASSSGGAGDEKLFF.

This clone was picked up one time. The chain is built from TRBV11-2 and TRBJ1-4; the D gene is possibly TRBD1 (5 bases). The germline gives CDR1 SGHAT, CDR2 FQNNGV. The CDR3 spans 14 residues. The V end was cut by 3 bases, the J end by 10 bases, with 15 bases between. The CDR3 sequence: CASSLSTVGGKLFF. The CDR3, as DNA: TGTGCCAGCAGCTTGTCCACAGTTGGGGGAAAACTGTTTTTT.